The rows below give T cell receptor beta chains drawn from one sample of a study of control samples from healthy donors and cancer patients. Here immunoSEQ multiplex PCR was the method, and the copy in TCRdb shows in-frame clones only, minus some. This table has about 100,000 clones, roughly 79% appearing once. Sequencing input: blood. The receptor source for this set is a young man in good health. Both conserved end residues are part of each CDR3. Fields, in order: CDR3 length, clone size, J gene, V gene, D gene, CDR3 protein, CDR3 DNA. A D gene is named only where the DNA matches it firmly. Clone size appears in some rows only: once, few, many, or a class for an expanded clone.

13 once TRBJ1-4 TRBV11-2 TRBD1 CASSSGGAEFLFF TGTGCCAGCAGTTCAGGGGGCGCGGAATTTCTGTTTTTT
17 NA TRBJ1-1 TRBV5-4 TRBD1 CASSSGGDRFVYTEAFF TGTGCCAGCAGCTCAGGGGGGGATCGTTTCGTGTACACTGAAGCTTTCTTT
11 NA TRBJ1-2 TRBV20-1 NA CSAPDWVGYTF TGCAGTGCTCCGGACTGGGTTGGCTACACCTTC
18 NA TRBJ2-2 TRBV23-1 TRBD1 CASSQREGQGAHTGELFF TGCGCCAGCAGTCAACGGGAGGGACAGGGGGCGCATACCGGGGAGCTGTTTTTT
13 NA TRBJ2-7 TRBV7-8 TRBD1 CASSLSQGYEQYF TGTGCCAGCAGCTTATCACAGGGGTACGAGCAGTACTTC
13 NA TRBJ2-3 TRBV4-2 TRBD2 CASSLAGADTQYF TGTGCCAGCAGCCTAGCGGGTGCAGATACGCAGTATTTT
16 NA TRBJ2-3 TRBV7-2 TRBD2 CASSFRLAGGVDTQYF TGTGCCAGCAGCTTTCGACTAGCGGGGGGCGTAGATACGCAGTATTTT
17 NA TRBJ2-2 TRBV11-3 NA CASSLAGDPANTGELFF TGTGCCAGCAGCTTAGCGGGGGACCCCGCGAACACCGGGGAGCTGTTTTTT
16 NA TRBJ2-5 TRBV7-9 NA CASSFGITGPQETQYF TGTGCCAGCAGCTTCGGAATCACAGGGCCCCAAGAGACCCAGTACTTC
15 NA TRBJ2-3 TRBV4-2 NA CASSQDWRLTDTQYF TGTGCCAGCAGCCAAGACTGGCGCCTCACAGATACGCAGTATTTT
17 NA TRBJ1-5 TRBV6-1 TRBD1 CASSGGQGIYSNQPQHF TGTGCCAGCAGTGGGGGACAGGGGATATATAGCAATCAGCCCCAGCATTTT
15 NA TRBJ1-2 TRBV11-2 NA CASSLAGEYNYGYTF TGTGCCAGCAGCTTAGCGGGGGAGTACAACTATGGCTACACCTTC
16 once TRBJ2-3 TRBV9 NA CASSVEQGIYTDTQYF TGTGCCAGCAGCGTAGAACAAGGGATTTACACAGATACGCAGTATTTT
15 once TRBJ2-7 TRBV11-2 TRBD2 CASTFSGGLTYEQYF TGTGCCAGCACCTTTAGCGGGGGGCTTACCTACGAGCAGTACTTC
17 NA TRBJ2-6 TRBV5-1 NA CASSLVPQGAGANVLTF TGCGCCAGCAGCTTGGTTCCCCAGGGAGCTGGGGCCAACGTCCTGACTTTC
15 NA TRBJ2-3 TRBV27 TRBD1 CASANRGRSTDTQYF TGTGCCAGCGCTAACAGGGGGCGCAGCACAGATACGCAGTATTTT
13 NA TRBJ1-2 TRBV10-3 NA CAISESAGDGYTF TGTGCCATCAGTGAGTCGGCAGGGGATGGCTACACCTTC
15 NA TRBJ2-7 TRBV30 NA CAWSARDGQMYEQYF TGTGCCTGGAGTGCTCGGGACGGACAAATGTACGAGCAGTACTTC
16 few TRBJ2-2 TRBV20-1 NA CSASRQRAGLTGELFF TGCAGTGCTAGTCGACAGCGGGCAGGGCTTACCGGGGAGCTGTTTTTT
12 NA TRBJ2-2 TRBV5-4 NA CATATNTGELFF TGTGCCACCGCTACGAACACCGGGGAGCTGTTTTTT
13 NA TRBJ2-7 TRBV14 TRBD1 CASSRTGINEQYF TGTGCCAGCAGCCGGACAGGGATTAACGAGCAGTACTTC
15 once TRBJ1-5 TRBV9 NA CASSATGFGNQPQHF TGTGCCAGCAGCGCAACAGGGTTCGGCAATCAGCCCCAGCATTTT
14 few TRBJ2-3 TRBV18 NA CASSINRGTDTQYF TGTGCCAGCTCAATAAACAGGGGCACAGATACGCAGTATTTT
13 NA TRBJ2-7 TRBV11-2 NA CASSLGINYEQYF TGTGCCAGCAGCTTAGGTATCAATTACGAGCAGTACTTC
16 once TRBJ2-7 TRBV5-1 TRBD1 CASSQWDRDSSYEQYF TGCGCCAGCAGCCAATGGGACCGGGACAGTTCCTACGAGCAGTACTTC
14 once TRBJ1-2 TRBV6-6 NA CASSYSDSNYGYTF TGTGCCAGCAGTTACTCGGACAGTAACTATGGCTACACCTTC
15 NA TRBJ2-5 TRBV19 TRBD2 CASSIRRGDQETQYF TGTGCCAGTAGTATAAGGCGGGGGGACCAAGAGACCCAGTACTTC
15 NA TRBJ2-7 TRBV14 NA CASSQGSSGGYEQYF TGTGCCAGCAGCCAAGGAAGTTCTGGTGGATACGAGCAGTACTTC